The source of this T cell receptor beta chain is a study of blood T cell repertoires in COVID-19. Study context: Researchers got acute and convalescent COVID-19 samples from the United States, Italy and Spain. Sample material is recorded as cDNA or gDNA derived from T cells, B-cell-depleted T cells, or PBMCs.

Germline CDR1 is SGDLS and CDR2 is YYNGEE. J was trimmed by 2 bases and V by 3 bases; bases with no gene match: 8. The CDR3 sequence is 15 residues long. Original processing notes: Estimation of nucleated cell counts relied on the amplification of reference gene primers. Clones were sequenced by immunoSEQ multiplex PCR, and TCRdb holds only the in-frame ones, with some missing. V and J calls and clone size are given by that table; D and trimming were obtained from the DNA. The sample lists approximately 190,000 clones; about nine tenths were seen once. This sequence originates from a man older than 75 with acute or convalescent COVID-19. The sample consisted of peripheral blood. The chain is built from TRBV9 and TRBJ2-7; 7 bases match TRBD2. CDR3 sequence (DNA): TGTGCCAGCAGCGGGAGCGGGACGGCCCCCTACGAGCAGTACTTC. Amino acid sequence: CASSGSGTAPYEQYF. The variable domain in full, with the rest retrieved from reference TRBV9 and TRBJ2-7, is DSGVTQTPKHLITATGQRVTLRCSPRSGDLSVYWYQQSLDQGLQFLIQYYNGEERAKGNILERFSAQQFPDLHSELNLSSLELGDSALYFCASSGSGTAPYEQYFGPGTRLTVT.